This passage covers 21 T cell receptor beta chains from one sample sequenced in a study of T cell repertoires in cytomegalovirus infection. The antigens these receptors bind are not known. TCRdb redid the calling of the reads with MiXCR, one entry per CDR3 protein. The sample carries under 850,000 distinct CDR3 sequences, roughly a third recorded once. This sample comprised cultured PBMCs, obtained from culture after CMV antigen stimulation. All receptors derive from a human donor in good health (CMV status not recorded). Some clones in this sample may be carry-over from other donors' samples.

The rearrangement joins TRBV20-1 to TRBJ2-7, with D possibly being TRBD1 (6 bases). Germline lookup yields CDR1 DFQATT and CDR2 SNEGSKA (reference sequence). V was shortened by 3 bases and J by 3 bases, with 12 bases between the two germline ends. The CDR3 totals 13 residues. In DNA form, the CDR3 reads TGCAGTGCTAGTGGACAGCCCCGCTACGAGCAGTACTTC. Translating gives CSASGQPRYEQYF.

V and J are TRBV6-2 or TRBV6-3 and TRBJ2-1, with D uncertain. This CDR3 spans 15 amino acids. Germline V gene lookup returns CDR1 MNHEY and CDR2 SVGEGT. Trimming cost V 2 bases and J 7 bases, with 15 bases left between them. CDR3: CASSYIRSPQNEQFF. CDR3 nucleotide sequence: TGTGCCAGCAGTTACATCAGGTCCCCCCAAAATGAGCAGTTCTTC.

This clonotype has only a few counts. The chain employs TRBV18 and TRBJ1-5; maybe TRBD1 (5 bases). There are 14 residues in the CDR3. Trimming removed 3 bases at V and 7 bases at J, with 13 bases between. Looked up from germline, CDR1 is KGHSH and CDR2 is LQKENI. CDR3 amino acids: CASSPGQGWQPQHF. DNA for the CDR3: TGTGCCAGCTCACCGGGGCAGGGCTGGCAGCCCCAGCATTTT.

This clonotype has ten or more counts. The chain employs TRBV11-3 and TRBJ2-3; maybe TRBD2 (5 bases). This CDR3 has 14 residues. The germline V gene encodes CDR1 SGHNT and CDR2 YENEEA. Trimming left V 8 bases short and J 1 base short, with 13 bases between. CDR3 sequence: CASSSGEGTDTQYF. The CDR3 region has the DNA TGTGCCAGCTCATCCGGGGAAGGCACAGATACGCAGTATTTT.

This clonotype has a count of ten or more. The chain joins TRBV7-2 to TRBJ2-1; D remains unclear. Germline V gene data show CDR1 as SGHTA and CDR2 as FQGNSA. The CDR3 has 14 amino acids. V lost 3 bases and J 0 bases, leaving 6 bases between the germline ends. Here the CDR3 DNA reads TGTGCCAGCAGCTTTAAGAACTCCTACAATGAGCAGTTCTTC. This encodes CASSFKNSYNEQFF.

This clonotype came up a few times. The chain carries TRBV7-2 and TRBJ1-1, with a weak D call TRBD1 (6 bases). V was shortened by 5 bases and J by 4 bases, with 20 bases between the two germline ends. The CDR3 covers 16 residues. Per the germline V gene, CDR1 is SGHTA and CDR2 is FQGNSA. The CDR3 coding sequence is TGTGCCAGCAGCGGAAGCCGCAGGGGACGGTTCACTGAAGCTTTCTTT. This gives the protein CASSGSRRGRFTEAFF.

The chain carries TRBV7-4 and TRBJ2-5; 11 nucleotides agree with TRBD1. Trimming removed 5 bases from V and 3 bases from J; junction bases left unmatched: 8. The CDR3 runs 16 residues. Per the germline V gene, CDR1 is SGHVT and CDR2 is SQSDAQ. The CDR3 DNA sequence: TGTGCCAGCAGCAGGGACAGGGGGGTAGTTGAAGAGACCCAGTACTTC. This translates into CASSRDRGVVEETQYF. The entire variable domain, with the rest obtained from reference TRBV7-4 and TRBJ2-5, is as follows: GAGVSQSPRYKVAKRGRDVALRCDSISGHVTLYWYRQTLGQGSEVLTYSQSDAQRDKSGRPSGRFSAERPERSVSTLKIQRTEQGDSAVYLCASSRDRGVVEETQYFGPGTRLLVL.

The rearrangement uses TRBV12-3 or TRBV12-4 and TRBJ2-1; 10 nucleotides align to TRBD2. The ends lost 5 bases at V and 5 bases at J; junction bases unmatched: 6. The CDR3 totals 15 residues. CDR3 region: CASSPSGLANNEQFF. CDR3 coding DNA: TGTGCCAGCAGTCCGTCGGGACTAGCGAACAATGAGCAGTTCTTC.

J is TRBJ1-6 and V is TRBV27; 10 bases map to TRBD1. V trimming: 2 bases; J trimming: 11 bases; junction bases outside the gene matches: 12. Germline CDR1 is MNHEY and CDR2 is SMNVEV (reference sequence). The CDR3 contains 17 residues. The CDR3 region is CASSLTRQGANKAPLHF. The CDR3 DNA sequence: TGTGCCAGCAGTTTAACCCGACAGGGGGCGAACAAGGCACCCCTCCACTTT.

This clonotype was seen ten or more times. The chain is built from TRBV7-2 and TRBJ2-3; D is undetermined. The CDR3 contains 13 residues. The V end was cut by 1 base, the J end by 2 bases, with 4 bases between. CDR1 and CDR2 (germline): SGHTA, FQGNSA. The CDR3 sequence is CASSLGHTDTQYF. The CDR3 DNA sequence: TGTGCCAGCAGCTTAGGCCACACAGATACGCAGTATTTT. The entire variable domain, with the rest obtained from reference TRBV7-2 and TRBJ2-3, is as follows: GAGVSQSPSNKVTEKGKDVELRCDPISGHTALYWYRQSLGQGLEFLIYFQGNSAPDKSGLPSDRFSAERTGGSVSTLTIQRTQQEDSAVYLCASSLGHTDTQYFGPGTRLTVL.

V is TRBV7-9 and J is TRBJ2-3, with D perhaps assigned TRBD1 or TRBD2 (5 bases each). Germline CDR1 and CDR2: SEHNR and FQNEAQ (reference sequence). The V gene lost 5 bases and the J gene lost 1 base, with 16 bases spanning the gap. The length of the CDR3 is 16 residues. CDR3 coding DNA: TGTGCCAGCAGCGATTACCAGGGAGTCGGCACAGATACGCAGTATTTT. Translated, it gives CASSDYQGVGTDTQYF. Based on the CDR3 plus reference TRBV7-9 and TRBJ2-3, the full variable domain is DTGVSQNPRHKITKRGQNVTFRCDPISEHNRLYWYRQTLGQGPEFLTYFQNEAQLEKSRLLSDRFSAERPKGSFSTLEIQRTEQGDSAMYLCASSDYQGVGTDTQYFGPGTRLTVL.

The sample holds many counts of this clonotype. This chain uses TRBV7-2 with TRBJ2-2; possible D gene TRBD1, 5 bases. The CDR3 spans 14 residues. Germline assignment: CDR1 SGHTA and CDR2 FQGNSA. V was pared by 5 bases and J by 2 bases, with 9 bases between. In DNA form, the CDR3 reads TGTGCCAGCAGCATCGGACACAACACCGGGGAGCTGTTTTTT. Translation: CASSIGHNTGELFF.

This clonotype has just a few counts. The chain joins TRBV6-6 to TRBJ1-5, with 11 nucleotides matching TRBD1. There are 15 residues in the CDR3. The junction had 8 bases not matched to a gene; V was cut back by 6 bases and J by 7 bases. The germline CDR1 and CDR2 sequences are MNHNY and SVGAGI (reference sequence). The CDR3 bases are TGTGCCAGCAGCCCCGGACAGGGGGCAGACCAGCCCCAGCATTTT. Translating gives CASSPGQGADQPQHF.

This clonotype has a count of ten or more. V gene TRBV7-2 combines with J gene TRBJ2-3, with D hard to call. Per germline, CDR1 SGHTA and CDR2 FQGNSA. CDR3 size: 13 residues. V lost 1 base and J lost 10, with 12 bases in between. Here the CDR3 reads CASSLDTVSPQYF. The CDR3 DNA reads TGTGCCAGCAGCTTAGACACAGTTAGTCCGCAGTATTTT.

The CDR3 region is CACPAGLNTEAFF. DNA of the CDR3: TGTGCCTGCCCCGCGGGTCTGAACACTGAAGCTTTCTTT. The chain employs TRBV30 and TRBJ1-1; D call uncertain. The CDR3 spans 13 residues. Deletions cut 6 bases from V and 0 bases from J, with 11 bases between. CDR1 GTSNPN and CDR2 SVGIG come from the germline V gene (reference sequence).

The chain is built from TRBV12-3 or TRBV12-4 and TRBJ1-1; 8 positions match TRBD1. J was trimmed by 4 bases and V by 4 bases; bases with no gene match: 5. The CDR3 is made up of 14 amino acids. The CDR3 region has the DNA TGTGCCAGCAGTTCGGACAGGGTCGGCACTGAAGCTTTCTTT. Translated, it gives CASSSDRVGTEAFF.

This clonotype has just a few counts. This chain connects TRBV4-2 to TRBJ2-7; D uncertain. The CDR3 runs to 15 residues. Trimming removed 1 base from V and 2 bases from J, with 12 bases in between. The germline V gene has CDR1 LGHNA and CDR2 YNFKEQ. The CDR3: CASSQGLLGTYEQYF. The CDR3 nucleotides are TGTGCCAGCAGCCAAGGGTTGTTGGGTACCTACGAGCAGTACTTC.

This chain connects TRBV7-8 to TRBJ2-3, with D perhaps given as TRBD1 or TRBD2 (5 bases each). The ends were cut back, 4 bases at V and 1 base at J, with 15 bases in the middle. Looked up from germline, CDR1 is SGHVS and CDR2 is FQNEAQ. The CDR3 contains 16 residues. The CDR3 DNA reads TGTGCCAGCAGCTCCGGTGAGGGGTTGGGCACAGATACGCAGTATTTT. Translated: CASSSGEGLGTDTQYF. Supplemented by reference TRBV7-8 and TRBJ2-3, the full variable domain reads GAGVSQSPRYKVAKRGQDVALRCDPISGHVSLFWYQQALGQGPEFLTYFQNEAQLDKSGLPSDRFFAERPEGSVSTLKIQRTQQEDSAVYLCASSSGEGLGTDTQYFGPGTRLTVL.

This clonotype occurred a few times. V is TRBV27 and J is TRBJ1-1; D is undetermined. Germline assignment: CDR1 MNHEY and CDR2 SMNVEV (reference sequence). This CDR3 comprises 11 residues. The V end was cut by 1 base, the J end by 7 bases, with 4 bases between. The CDR3 reads CASSLFGEAFF. CDR3 sequence (DNA): TGTGCCAGCAGTTTATTCGGTGAAGCTTTCTTT.

This rearrangement joins TRBV5-4 to TRBJ1-4; weak D call: TRBD1 (5 bases). Deletions cut 7 bases from V and 5 bases from J, with 18 bases between. Per the germline V gene, CDR1 is SGHNT and CDR2 is YYREEE (reference sequence). The length of the CDR3 is 15 residues. The CDR3 DNA is TGTGCCAGCTCTCCAAGGGGACTCCCCAATGAAAAACTGTTTTTT. This gives the protein CASSPRGLPNEKLFF.

V is TRBV7-2 and J is TRBJ2-2, with TRBD2 identical over 7 bases. The V segment lost 1 base and the J segment 7 bases; nucleotides outside the gene matches: 3. The V gene's germline CDR1 is SGHTA and CDR2 FQGNSA. CDR3 size: 14 residues. The CDR3 loop is CASSLEGRVGELFF. The CDR3 bases are TGTGCCAGCAGCTTAGAAGGGAGGGTCGGGGAGCTGTTTTTT. Full variable domain (missing parts from reference TRBV7-2 and TRBJ2-2): GAGVSQSPSNKVTEKGKDVELRCDPISGHTALYWYRQSLGQGLEFLIYFQGNSAPDKSGLPSDRFSAERTGGSVSTLTIQRTQQEDSAVYLCASSLEGRVGELFFGEGSRLTVL.